This TCR beta chain was recovered during a study of T-cell reconstitution after alpha-beta-depleted transplantation in children. Study-wide points: Several hundred rapidly expanded clones from non-depleted graft cells reportedly supplied alpha-beta T cells about two months post-transplant. Fresh T-cell production supplied most of the T-cell counts and diversity seen one year after transplant. The study traced high day-60 TCRbeta diversity in some patients to surviving recipient T cells and thymic progenitors.

The CDR3 totals 16 residues. V shed 0 bases, J shed 4 bases, and the junction held 9 bases outside the gene matches. From germline, CDR1 is SGHKS and CDR2 YYEKEE (reference sequence). Unique molecular identifiers were built into the TCRbeta library. TCRdb processed the PCR reads anew with MiXCR; each CDR3 protein has one entry. The data contain some 300,000 distinct CDR3 sequences, 10% of them singletons. This clonotype was detected ten times or more. The antigen remains undetermined. The specimen was PBMCs, collected before TCRalphabeta/CD19-depleted stem cell transplant. J is TRBJ2-7 and V is TRBV5-5, with 8 bases lining up with TRBD1. The sequence derives from a boy under two years old with acute myeloid leukemia, due to receive a stem cell transplant. The DNA for the CDR3 is TGTGCCAGCAGCTTGGGACCAGACAGGGGACCGTACGAGCAGTACTTC. Protein sequence: CASSLGPDRGPYEQYF.